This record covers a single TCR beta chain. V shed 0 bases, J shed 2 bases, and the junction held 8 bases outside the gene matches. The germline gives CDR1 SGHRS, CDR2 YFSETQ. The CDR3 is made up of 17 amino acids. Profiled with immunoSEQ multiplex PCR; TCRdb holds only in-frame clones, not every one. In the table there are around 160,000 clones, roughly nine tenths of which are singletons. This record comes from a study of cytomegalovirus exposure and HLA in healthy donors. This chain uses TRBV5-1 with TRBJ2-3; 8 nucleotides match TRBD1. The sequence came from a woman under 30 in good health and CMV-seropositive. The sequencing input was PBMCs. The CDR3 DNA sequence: TGCGCCAGCAGCTTGGGTCATCGGGACAGGTCCACAGATACGCAGTATTTT. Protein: CASSLGHRDRSTDTQYF.